A selection of T cell receptor beta chains follows, all from one sample in a study of T cell changes during pregnancy in multiple sclerosis. Only in-frame clones appear in the TCRdb table, and some are missing; sequencing was by immunoSEQ multiplex PCR. Here the sample spans tens of thousands of clones, approximately 93% being singletons. The sequencing used CD8+ T cells from peripheral blood mononuclear cells, collected in the third trimester of pregnancy. The receptors shown here come from a female donor with multiple sclerosis, enrolled in a pregnancy study. CDR3s include the opening cysteine and the closing phenylalanine or tryptophan. Fields, in order: D gene, J gene, clone size, V gene, CDR3 DNA, CDR3 protein. The D gene is left open where the match is weak. Clone sizes are given selectively: once, few, many, or a class where the clone is expanded.

TRBD1,TRBJ1-1,-,TRBV2,TGTGCCGGGAGGACAGGCGGCACTGAAGCTTTCTTT,CAGRTGGTEAFF
TRBD2,TRBJ2-3,-,TRBV7-9,TGTGCCAGCAGCTCATTAAATCAAGAGCGGGGGGCCCCAGATACGCAGTATTTT,CASSSLNQERGAPDTQYF
TRBD1,TRBJ2-7,-,TRBV15,TGTGCCACCAGCAGAGATCTCGGACAGGGTCCCTACGAGCAGTACTTC,CATSRDLGQGPYEQYF
-,TRBJ1-5,once,TRBV7-6,TGTGCCAGCAGCTTAGTAGGAAGGGGTCAGCCCCAGCATTTT,CASSLVGRGQPQHF
TRBD1,TRBJ1-2,-,TRBV30,TGTGCCTGGGATCGGCAGGGGGACTATGGCTACACCTTC,CAWDRQGDYGYTF
TRBD2,TRBJ2-1,-,TRBV9,TGTGCCAGCAGCGGTAGCGGGGGCCTCTACAATGAGCAGTTCTTC,CASSGSGGLYNEQFF
TRBD1,TRBJ1-1,few,TRBV2,TGTGCCAGCAGTGAAGCGCGACAGGGAGGCCCCAACACTGAAGCTTTCTTT,CASSEARQGGPNTEAFF
TRBD1,TRBJ2-7,-,TRBV5-1,TGCGCCAGCAGCCCCGGGACAGGGGGTTTACGCGAGCAGTACTTC,CASSPGTGGLREQYF
-,TRBJ1-2,-,TRBV7-6,TGTGCCAGCAGCCCCGGACCTTATACGGAAGGGGGTGGCTACACCTTC,CASSPGPYTEGGGYTF
TRBD2,TRBJ2-1,-,TRBV13,TGTGCCAGCAGCTCCCCGACTAGCGGGGGTGCCCTCAATGAGCAGTTCTTC,CASSSPTSGGALNEQFF
TRBD2,TRBJ2-3,-,TRBV30,TGTGCCTCCACCATTCAGCGGGGGAGGACAGATACGCAGTATTTT,CASTIQRGRTDTQYF
-,TRBJ1-3,-,TRBV29-1,TGCAGCGCGCTCCAGGGTGGAAACACCATATATTTT,CSALQGGNTIYF
-,TRBJ1-1,-,TRBV9,TGTGCCAGCAGCGTAGGGGGGGGTCACACTGAAGCTTTCTTT,CASSVGGGHTEAFF
TRBD1,TRBJ2-7,once,TRBV4-1,TGCGCCAGCAGCCAAGGCGGGACAGGGGCCCTATACGAGCAGTACTTC,CASSQGGTGALYEQYF
-,TRBJ1-6,-,TRBV13,TGTGCCAGCAGCTCGGAGTCCTCCTATAATTCACCCCTCCACTTT,CASSSESSYNSPLHF
-,TRBJ1-2,-,TRBV10-3,TGTGCCATCACCGCAGGGGATGCGGATGGCTACACCTTC,CAITAGDADGYTF